The 10 T cell receptor beta chains listed next were all sequenced from one sample in a study of blood T cell repertoires in COVID-19 (dated by TCRdb to the early 2020s). The library was built by means of the immunoSEQ multiplex PCR assay. Drawn from immuneACCESS, this table holds only the in-frame rearrangements with V and J called that TCRdb kept. Clones are partly lost; checked studies trace under half to an unresolved V gene and leave the rest unexplained. The table for this sample lists a few hundred thousand clones; less than 90% of them were counted only once. The ten most abundant clones make up 3.5% to 5.5% of the sample. The sequenced sample was PBMCs or T cells enriched from blood (not recorded which). The receptors derive from a woman aged 25-40 years who had been exposed to COVID-19.

About this clone: This sample also contains other DNA sequences that code for the same CDR3. This chain joins TRBV6-5 and TRBJ1-2, with D possibly being TRBD1 (5 bases). CDR1 is MNHEY and CDR2 is SVGAGI in the germline V gene. V was cut by 6 bases and J by 2 bases, with 7 bases left in between. CDR3 size: 12 residues. The CDR3 region is CASSRGNYGYTF. The CDR3 region has the DNA TGTGCCAGCAGCCGGGGGAACTATGGCTACACCTTC.

The J gene is TRBJ2-7, the V gene TRBV18; D gene unclear. The CDR3 contains 14 residues. The V gene lost 6 bases and the J gene lost 2 bases, with 14 bases spanning the gap. Looked up from germline, CDR1 is KGHSH and CDR2 is LQKENI. Written as DNA, the CDR3 is TGTGCCAGCTCCGAAGGTGACCAGGCCTACGAGCAGTACTTC. This gives the protein CASSEGDQAYEQYF.

This clone came up a few times. The chain is built from TRBV2 and TRBJ1-5, with 7 bases lining up with TRBD1. CDR1 and CDR2 (germline): SNHLY, FYNNEI. J lost 3 bases, V lost 4 bases, and 3 bases had no gene match. The length of the CDR3 is 14 residues. The DNA of the CDR3 is TGTGCCAGCAGTGTGGACAGGCTCAATCAGCCCCAGCATTTT. Its translation: CASSVDRLNQPQHF. Using reference TRBV2 and TRBJ1-5 for the parts outside the CDR3, the full variable domain is EPEVTQTPSHQVTQMGQEVILRCVPISNHLYFYWYRQILGQKVEFLVSFYNNEISEKSEIFDDQFSVERPDGSNFTLKIRSTKLEDSAMYFCASSVDRLNQPQHFGDGTRLSIL.

This clone has only a few counts. This chain connects TRBV12-3 or TRBV12-4 to TRBJ1-1, with 9 bases lining up with TRBD1. This CDR3 is built from 13 residues. V lost 6 bases to trimming and J lost 6 bases; unmatched junction nucleotides: 5. The CDR3: CASSRGQGAEAFF. CDR3 DNA: TGTGCCAGCAGCCGGGGACAGGGTGCTGAAGCTTTCTTT.

The chain couples TRBV30 to TRBJ2-1; 12 bases align to TRBD2. V lost 0 bases and J lost 7; bases outside the gene matches: 4. Germline CDR1 GTSNPN, CDR2 SVGIG (reference sequence). This CDR3 has 15 residues. The CDR3 bases are TGTGCCTGGAGTGTAAAGCTAGCGGGGGGGAATGAGCAGTTCTTC. It yields the protein CAWSVKLAGGNEQFF.

The chain is built from TRBV7-9 and TRBJ2-5, with D maybe TRBD2 (7 bases). Between the trimmed V and J ends, which lost 5 bases and 5 bases, there was a span of 15 bases. The germline CDR1 and CDR2 sequences are SEHNR and FQNEAQ (reference sequence). The CDR3 runs 14 residues. The CDR3 nucleotides are TGTGCCAGCAGCGAAGAGGGGGGAGGGGAGACCCAGTACTTC. The encoded protein is CASSEEGGGETQYF.

This chain joins TRBV18 and TRBJ2-2; D gene ambiguous. Germline-derived CDR1 and CDR2 are KGHSH and LQKENI. Trimming left V 3 bases short and J 4 bases short, with 9 bases between. The CDR3 is 14 amino acids. The DNA for the CDR3 is TGTGCCAGCTCACCCCTCCCCCTCACCGGGGAGCTGTTTTTT. Encoded protein: CASSPLPLTGELFF.

This sequence joins TRBV18 and TRBJ2-3; D possibly corresponds to TRBD1 (6 bases). This CDR3 is built from 19 residues. Trimming pared 3 bases from V and 6 bases from J, leaving 28 bases between. Germline values: CDR1 KGHSH, CDR2 LQKENI. CDR3 loop: CASSPLLYPRTESLDTQYF. The CDR3 DNA is TGTGCCAGCTCACCTCTTCTGTACCCTAGGACAGAGTCTCTGGATACGCAGTATTTT.

This chain links TRBV2 with TRBJ1-4, with a weak D call TRBD1 (5 bases). V lost 3 bases and J 0 bases, leaving 14 bases between the germline ends. This CDR3 contains 17 residues. Per germline, CDR1 SNHLY and CDR2 FYNNEI. The CDR3, as DNA: TGTGCCAGCAGTGAGGCTCGCGGGGACTCAACTAATGAAAAACTGTTTTTT. This sequence encodes CASSEARGDSTNEKLFF.

CDR3 nucleotides: TGTGCCAGCAGCCCCGGGAATCAGCCCCAGCATTTT. It specifies CASSPGNQPQHF. J is TRBJ1-5 and V is TRBV7-9; D is uncertain. The V end was cut by 5 bases, the J end by 4 bases, with 6 bases between. Germline CDR1 is SEHNR and CDR2 is FQNEAQ (reference sequence). The CDR3 length is 12 residues.